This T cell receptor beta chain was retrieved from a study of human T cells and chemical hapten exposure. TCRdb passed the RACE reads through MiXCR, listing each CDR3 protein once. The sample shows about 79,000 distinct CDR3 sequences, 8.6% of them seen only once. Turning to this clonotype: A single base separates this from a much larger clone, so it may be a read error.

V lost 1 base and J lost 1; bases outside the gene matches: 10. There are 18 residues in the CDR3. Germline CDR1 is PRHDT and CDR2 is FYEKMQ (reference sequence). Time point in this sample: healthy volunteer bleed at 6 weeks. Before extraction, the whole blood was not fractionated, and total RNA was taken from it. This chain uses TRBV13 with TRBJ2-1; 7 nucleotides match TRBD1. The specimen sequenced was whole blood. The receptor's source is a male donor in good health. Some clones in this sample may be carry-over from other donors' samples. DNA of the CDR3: TGTGCCAGCAGCTTAGTGGAGGTGGGACAGAGGTCCTACAATGAGCAGTTCTTC. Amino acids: CASSLVEVGQRSYNEQFF.